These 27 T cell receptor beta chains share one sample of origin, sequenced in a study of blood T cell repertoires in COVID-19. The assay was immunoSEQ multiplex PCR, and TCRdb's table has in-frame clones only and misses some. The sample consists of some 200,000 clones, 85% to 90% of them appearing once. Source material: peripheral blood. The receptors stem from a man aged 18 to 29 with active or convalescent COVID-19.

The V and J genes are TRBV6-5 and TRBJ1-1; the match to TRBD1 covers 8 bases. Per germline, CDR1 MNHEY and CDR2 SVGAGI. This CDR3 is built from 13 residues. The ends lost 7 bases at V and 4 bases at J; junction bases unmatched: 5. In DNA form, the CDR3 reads TGTGCCAGCACTCCGACAGGGGTCACTGAAGCTTTCTTT. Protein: CASTPTGVTEAFF.

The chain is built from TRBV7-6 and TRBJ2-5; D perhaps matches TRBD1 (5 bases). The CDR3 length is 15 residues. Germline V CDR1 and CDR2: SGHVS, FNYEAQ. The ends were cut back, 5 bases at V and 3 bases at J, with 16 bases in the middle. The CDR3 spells CASSGKGLVKETQYF. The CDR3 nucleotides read TGTGCCAGCAGCGGGAAGGGGCTAGTGAAAGAGACCCAGTACTTC.

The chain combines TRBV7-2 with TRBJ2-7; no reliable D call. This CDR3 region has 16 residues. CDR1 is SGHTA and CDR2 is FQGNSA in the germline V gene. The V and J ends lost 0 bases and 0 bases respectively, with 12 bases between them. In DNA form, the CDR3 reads TGTGCCAGCAGCTTAGCGTACGGTCCAAGCTCCTACGAGCAGTACTTC. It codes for CASSLAYGPSSYEQYF.

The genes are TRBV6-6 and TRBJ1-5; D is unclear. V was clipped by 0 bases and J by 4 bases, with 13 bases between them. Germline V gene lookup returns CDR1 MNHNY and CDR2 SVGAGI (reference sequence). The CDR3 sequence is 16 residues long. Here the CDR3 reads CASSYSGPLTNQPQHF. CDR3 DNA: TGTGCCAGCAGTTACTCGGGCCCTCTGACGAATCAGCCCCAGCATTTT.

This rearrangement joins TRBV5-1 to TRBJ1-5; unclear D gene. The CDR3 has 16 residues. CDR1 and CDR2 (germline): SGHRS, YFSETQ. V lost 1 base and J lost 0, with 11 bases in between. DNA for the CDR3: TGCGCCAGCAGCTTGATTAGACGGGATAGCAATCAGCCCCAGCATTTT. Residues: CASSLIRRDSNQPQHF.

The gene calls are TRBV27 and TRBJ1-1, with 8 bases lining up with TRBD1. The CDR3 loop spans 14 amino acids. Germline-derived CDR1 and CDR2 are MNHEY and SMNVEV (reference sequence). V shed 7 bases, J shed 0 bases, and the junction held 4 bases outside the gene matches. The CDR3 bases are TGTGCCAGCACTACAGGGGGAATGAACACTGAAGCTTTCTTT. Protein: CASTTGGMNTEAFF.

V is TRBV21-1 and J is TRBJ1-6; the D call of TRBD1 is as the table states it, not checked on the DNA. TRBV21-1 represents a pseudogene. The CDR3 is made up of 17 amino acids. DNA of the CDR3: TGTGCCTTACCGGGACATCGTCAGAGCTCCTATAATTCACCCCTCCACTTT. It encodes CALPGHRQSSYNSPLHF.

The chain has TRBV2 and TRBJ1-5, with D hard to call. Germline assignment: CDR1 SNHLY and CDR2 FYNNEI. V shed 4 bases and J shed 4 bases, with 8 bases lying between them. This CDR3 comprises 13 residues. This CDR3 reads CASSGGLNQPQHF. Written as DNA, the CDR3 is TGTGCCAGCAGTGGAGGATTGAATCAGCCCCAGCATTTT. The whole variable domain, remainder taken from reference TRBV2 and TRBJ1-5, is EPEVTQTPSHQVTQMGQEVILRCVPISNHLYFYWYRQILGQKVEFLVSFYNNEISEKSEIFDDQFSVERPDGSNFTLKIRSTKLEDSAMYFCASSGGLNQPQHFGDGTRLSIL.

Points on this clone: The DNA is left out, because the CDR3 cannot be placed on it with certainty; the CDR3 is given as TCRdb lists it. CDR3 in amino acids: CASRWGTGIVV. The chain has TRBV2 and TRBJ2-7; the D call of TRBD1 is as the table states it, not checked on the DNA. Germline CDR1 reads SNHLY; CDR2 reads FYNNEI. The CDR3 numbers 11 amino acids, ends counted.

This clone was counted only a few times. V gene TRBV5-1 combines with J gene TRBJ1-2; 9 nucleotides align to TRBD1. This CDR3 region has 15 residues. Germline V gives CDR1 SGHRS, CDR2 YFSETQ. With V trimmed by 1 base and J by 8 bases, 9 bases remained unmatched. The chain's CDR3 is CASSLYPGQGFGYTF. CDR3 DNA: TGCGCCAGCAGCTTGTACCCGGGACAGGGTTTCGGCTACACCTTC.

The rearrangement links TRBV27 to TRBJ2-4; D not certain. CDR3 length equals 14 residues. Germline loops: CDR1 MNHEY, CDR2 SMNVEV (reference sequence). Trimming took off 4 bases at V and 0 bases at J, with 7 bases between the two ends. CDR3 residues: CASSSSVAKNIQYF. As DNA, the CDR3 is TGTGCCAGCAGTTCCTCTGTAGCCAAAAACATTCAGTACTTC.

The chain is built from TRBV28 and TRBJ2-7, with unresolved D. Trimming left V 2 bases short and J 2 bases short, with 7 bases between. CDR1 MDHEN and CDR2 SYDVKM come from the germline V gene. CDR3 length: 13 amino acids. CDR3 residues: CASSLDLTYEQYF. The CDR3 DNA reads TGTGCCAGCAGTTTAGACTTAACCTACGAGCAGTACTTC.

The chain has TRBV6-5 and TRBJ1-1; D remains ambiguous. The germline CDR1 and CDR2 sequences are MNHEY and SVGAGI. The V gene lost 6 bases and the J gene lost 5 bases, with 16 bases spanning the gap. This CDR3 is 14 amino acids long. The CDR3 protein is CASSATYEQTEAFF. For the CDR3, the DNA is TGTGCCAGCAGCGCCACCTATGAACAGACTGAAGCTTTCTTT.

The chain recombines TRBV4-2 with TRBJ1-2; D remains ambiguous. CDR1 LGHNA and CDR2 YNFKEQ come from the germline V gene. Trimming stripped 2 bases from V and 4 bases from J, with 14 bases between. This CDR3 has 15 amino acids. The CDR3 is CASSQHSTSPYGYTF. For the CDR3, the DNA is TGTGCCAGCAGCCAACATTCGACAAGCCCCTATGGCTACACCTTC.

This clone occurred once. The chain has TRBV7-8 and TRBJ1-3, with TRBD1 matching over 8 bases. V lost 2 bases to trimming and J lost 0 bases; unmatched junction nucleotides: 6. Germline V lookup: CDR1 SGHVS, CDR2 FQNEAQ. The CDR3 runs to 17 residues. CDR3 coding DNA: TGTGCCAGCAGCTTATCAGGGGGCGAGAGCTCTGGAAACACCATATATTTT. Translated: CASSLSGGESSGNTIYF.

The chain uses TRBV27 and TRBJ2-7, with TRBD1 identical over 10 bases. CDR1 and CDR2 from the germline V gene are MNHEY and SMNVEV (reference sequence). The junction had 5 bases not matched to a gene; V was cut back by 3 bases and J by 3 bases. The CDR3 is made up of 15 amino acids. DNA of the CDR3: TGTGCCAGCAGTTTTGGGACAGGGGTATACTACGAGCAGTACTTC. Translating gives CASSFGTGVYYEQYF.

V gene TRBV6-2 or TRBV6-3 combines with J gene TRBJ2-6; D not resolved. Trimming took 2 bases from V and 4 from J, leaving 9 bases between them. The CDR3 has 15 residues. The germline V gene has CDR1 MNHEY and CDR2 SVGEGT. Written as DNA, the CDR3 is TGTGCCAGCAGTTACGAGCCCTACGGGGCCAACGTCCTGACTTTC. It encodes CASSYEPYGANVLTF.

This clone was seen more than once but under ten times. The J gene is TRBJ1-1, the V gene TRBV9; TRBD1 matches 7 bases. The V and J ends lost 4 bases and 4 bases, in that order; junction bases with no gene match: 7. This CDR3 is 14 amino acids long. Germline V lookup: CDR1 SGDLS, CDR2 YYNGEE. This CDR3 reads CASSPRGQSTEAFF. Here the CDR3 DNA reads TGTGCCAGCAGCCCCCGGGGACAGAGCACTGAAGCTTTCTTT. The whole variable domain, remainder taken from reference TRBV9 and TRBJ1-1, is DSGVTQTPKHLITATGQRVTLRCSPRSGDLSVYWYQQSLDQGLQFLIQYYNGEERAKGNILERFSAQQFPDLHSELNLSSLELGDSALYFCASSPRGQSTEAFFGQGTRLTVV.

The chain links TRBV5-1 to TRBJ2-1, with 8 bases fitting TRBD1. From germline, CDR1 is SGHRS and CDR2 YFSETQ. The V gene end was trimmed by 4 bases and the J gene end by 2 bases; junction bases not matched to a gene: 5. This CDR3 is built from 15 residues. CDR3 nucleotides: TGCGCCAGCAGCGGTGCAGGGGGCACCTACAATGAGCAGTTCTTC. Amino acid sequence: CASSGAGGTYNEQFF.

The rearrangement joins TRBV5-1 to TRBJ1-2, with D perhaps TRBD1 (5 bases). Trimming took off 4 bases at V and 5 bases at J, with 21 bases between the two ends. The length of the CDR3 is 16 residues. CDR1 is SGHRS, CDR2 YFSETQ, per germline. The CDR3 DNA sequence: TGCGCCAGCAGCCCGGTTCTGCGTGGGGCTAGTTATGGCTACACCTTC. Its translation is CASSPVLRGASYGYTF.

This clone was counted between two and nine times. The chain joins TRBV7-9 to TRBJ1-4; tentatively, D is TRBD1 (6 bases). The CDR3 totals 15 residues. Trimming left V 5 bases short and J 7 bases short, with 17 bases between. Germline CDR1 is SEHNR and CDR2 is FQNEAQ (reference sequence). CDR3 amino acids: CASSGKDSYGEKLFF. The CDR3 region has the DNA TGTGCCAGCAGCGGAAAGGACAGTTATGGTGAAAAACTGTTTTTT.

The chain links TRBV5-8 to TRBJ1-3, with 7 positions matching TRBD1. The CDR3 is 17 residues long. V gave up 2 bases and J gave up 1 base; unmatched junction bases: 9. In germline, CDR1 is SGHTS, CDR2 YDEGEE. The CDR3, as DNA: TGTGCCAGCAGCTTACAGGGGACGAACTGGTCTGGAAACACCATATATTTT. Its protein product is CASSLQGTNWSGNTIYF.

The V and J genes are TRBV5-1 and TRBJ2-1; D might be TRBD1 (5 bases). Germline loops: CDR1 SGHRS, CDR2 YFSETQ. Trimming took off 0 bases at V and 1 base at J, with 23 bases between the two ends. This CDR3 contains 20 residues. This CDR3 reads CASSLDTRGAAELSYNEQFF. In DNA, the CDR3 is TGCGCCAGCAGCTTGGACACCCGTGGGGCGGCAGAGCTTTCCTACAATGAGCAGTTCTTC.

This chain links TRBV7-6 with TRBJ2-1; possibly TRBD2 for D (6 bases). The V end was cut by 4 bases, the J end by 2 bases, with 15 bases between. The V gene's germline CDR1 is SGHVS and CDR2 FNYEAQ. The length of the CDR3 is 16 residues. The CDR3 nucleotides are TGTGCCAGCAGCTCCATGGGGCGGGGCCCCTACAATGAGCAGTTCTTC. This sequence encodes CASSSMGRGPYNEQFF.

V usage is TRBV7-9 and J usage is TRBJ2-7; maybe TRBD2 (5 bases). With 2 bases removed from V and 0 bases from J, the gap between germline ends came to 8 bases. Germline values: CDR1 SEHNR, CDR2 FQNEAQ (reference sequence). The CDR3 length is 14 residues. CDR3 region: CASSLTGSSYEQYF. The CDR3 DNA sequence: TGTGCCAGCAGCTTAACGGGAAGCTCCTACGAGCAGTACTTC. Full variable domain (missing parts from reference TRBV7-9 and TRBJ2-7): DTGVSQNPRHKITKRGQNVTFRCDPISEHNRLYWYRQTLGQGPEFLTYFQNEAQLEKSRLLSDRFSAERPKGSFSTLEIQRTEQGDSAMYLCASSLTGSSYEQYFGPGTRLTVT.

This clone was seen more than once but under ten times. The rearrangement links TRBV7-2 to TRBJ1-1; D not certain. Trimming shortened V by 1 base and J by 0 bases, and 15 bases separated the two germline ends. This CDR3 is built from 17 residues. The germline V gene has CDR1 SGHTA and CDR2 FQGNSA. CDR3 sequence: CASSLGRTGLMNTEAFF. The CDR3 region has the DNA TGTGCCAGCAGCTTAGGGAGGACCGGACTTATGAACACTGAAGCTTTCTTT.

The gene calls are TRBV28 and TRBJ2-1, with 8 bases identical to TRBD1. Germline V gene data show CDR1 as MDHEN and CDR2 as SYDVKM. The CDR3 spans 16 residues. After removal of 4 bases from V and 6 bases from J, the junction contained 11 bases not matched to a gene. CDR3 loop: CASSSYTAGGFNEQFF. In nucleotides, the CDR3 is TGTGCCAGCAGTTCATATACGGCAGGGGGCTTCAATGAGCAGTTCTTC.